This entry lists 25 T cell receptor beta chains sequenced from one sample in a study of T cells in Graves' hyperthyroidism and ophthalmopathy (dated by TCRdb to between 2018 and 2021). The protocol used for the library was multiplex PCR. Sequencing was carried out with an Illumina HiSeq 2000. Amplification of TCR beta CDR3 regions was carried out from RNA transcripts. For the first round of RT-PCR on the TCR CDR3, the HTBI primer set was used together with the Qiagen OneStep RT-PCR kit. TCRdb itself trimmed the public reads at Q25 with fastp, ran MiXCR and retained productive beta chains. Each CDR3 protein gets just one entry, which takes the most common genes and DNA from the rows behind it. This sample holds approximately 700,000 distinct CDR3 sequences; around 15% were observed only once. In total, the top ten clones hold under 8.5% of the sample. Sequenced: blood. These receptors were obtained from a man aged 18-30 years with Graves' hyperthyroidism.

This clonotype has ten or more counts. The V call is TRBV2, the J call TRBJ2-1, with 12 bases fitting TRBD2. From germline, CDR1 is SNHLY and CDR2 FYNNEI. The CDR3 runs to 16 residues. The ends lost 5 bases at V and 1 base at J; junction bases unmatched: 3. CDR3 DNA sequence: TGTGCCAGCAGTCTAGCGGGAGGGCCTTCCTACAATGAGCAGTTCTTC. This codes for CASSLAGGPSYNEQFF.

This clonotype was counted ten times or more. The chain carries TRBV5-1 and TRBJ2-7; TRBD1 is a possible D gene (5 bases). Germline CDR1 reads SGHRS; CDR2 reads YFSETQ. The CDR3 runs 15 residues. Trimming cost V 4 bases and J 0 bases, with 14 bases left between them. The chain's CDR3 is CASSPGPGISYEQYF. The CDR3 coding sequence is TGCGCCAGCAGCCCAGGGCCGGGCATCTCCTACGAGCAGTACTTC.

The CDR3 DNA reads as TGTGCCAGTAGTATGAACGAGGGACTCTACGAGCAGTACTTC. Amino acids: CASSMNEGLYEQYF. The chain combines TRBV19 with TRBJ2-7, with D perhaps matching TRBD2 (6 bases). The germline CDR1 and CDR2 sequences are LNHDA and SQIVND (reference sequence). The germline V and J ends were trimmed by 3 bases and 3 bases, with 12 bases remaining between them. This CDR3 is built from 14 residues.

This clonotype has a count of ten or more. DNA of the CDR3: TGTGCCAGCAGCTTTCAGTTCTACGAGCAGTACTTC. This translates into CASSFQFYEQYF. The chain recombines TRBV5-5 with TRBJ2-7; D is undetermined. With 2 bases removed from V and 3 bases from J, the gap between germline ends came to 6 bases. Looked up from germline, CDR1 is SGHKS and CDR2 is YYEKEE (reference sequence). The CDR3 length is 12 residues.

The rearrangement links TRBV7-3 to TRBJ2-5, with D unclear. The germline V and J ends were trimmed by 2 bases and 4 bases, with 8 bases remaining between them. CDR3 length: 13 residues. CDR1 is SGHTA and CDR2 is FQGTGA in the germline V gene. The CDR3 reads CASSLEVLETQYF. In nucleotides, the CDR3 is TGTGCCAGCAGCTTAGAGGTTCTAGAGACCCAGTACTTC.

The rearrangement uses TRBV28 and TRBJ1-4, with a tentative D call TRBD1 (5 bases). Deletions cut 7 bases from V and 2 bases from J, with 8 bases between. CDR3 size: 13 residues. Germline CDR1 MDHEN, CDR2 SYDVKM. Here the CDR3 DNA reads TGTGCCAGCAATAGACAGACTAATGAAAAACTGTTTTTT. Translated: CASNRQTNEKLFF.

This clonotype has a count of ten or more. This sequence joins TRBV20-1 and TRBJ2-5; D tentatively fits TRBD1 or TRBD2 (5 bases each). V lost 1 base to trimming and J lost 6 bases, with 15 bases between them. The CDR3 covers 14 residues. Per the germline V gene, CDR1 is DFQATT and CDR2 is SNEGSKA (reference sequence). The DNA for the CDR3 is TGCAGTGCTAGAGCTCGAGGGACCGGAAAGACCCAGTACTTC. Its translation is CSARARGTGKTQYF.

This clonotype was picked up many times. The chain combines TRBV6-1 with TRBJ2-7, with TRBD1 as a possible D gene (6 bases). This CDR3 comprises 15 residues. Trimming stripped 5 bases from V and 0 bases from J, with 14 bases between. Germline-derived CDR1 and CDR2 are MNHNS and SASEGT. In DNA, the CDR3 is TGTGCCAGCAGTTTTAGCCGGGACATCTCCTACGAGCAGTACTTC. This encodes CASSFSRDISYEQYF.

There are many counts of this clonotype. J is TRBJ2-7 and V is TRBV14; 9 positions match TRBD1. The ends lost 3 bases at V and 2 bases at J; junction bases unmatched: 8. CDR1 SGHDN and CDR2 FVKESK come from the germline V gene. This CDR3 is built from 16 residues. The CDR3, as DNA: TGTGCCAGCAGCCACCTTTACAGGGGGCGGACCTACGAGCAGTACTTC. Its translation is CASSHLYRGRTYEQYF.

This chain connects TRBV4-3 to TRBJ2-1; 7 positions agree with TRBD2. Trimming at V came to 3 bases and at J to 0 bases, leaving 2 bases not matched to a gene. This CDR3 comprises 15 residues. CDR1 and CDR2 from the germline V gene are LGHNA and YSLEER. CDR3 DNA: TGCGCCAGCAGCCACGGGAGGTCCTCCTACAATGAGCAGTTCTTC. Its protein is CASSHGRSSYNEQFF.

CDR3 loop: CASSVEDRGSERYGYTF. The CDR3 region has the DNA TGTGCCAGCAGCGTAGAGGACAGGGGTTCGGAGAGATATGGCTACACCTTC. V is TRBV9 and J is TRBJ1-2; the match to TRBD1 covers 9 bases. Looked up from germline, CDR1 is SGDLS and CDR2 is YYNGEE. This CDR3 has 17 residues. V gave up 0 bases and J gave up 5 bases; unmatched junction bases: 11.

At least ten counts were recorded for this clonotype. V is TRBV29-1 and J is TRBJ2-1, with unresolved D. This CDR3 contains 10 residues. V shed 6 bases and J shed 5 bases, with 5 bases lying between them. Germline CDR1 is SQVTM and CDR2 is ANQGSEA. This CDR3 is CSVGDNEQFF. The DNA for the CDR3 is TGCAGCGTGGGTGACAATGAGCAGTTCTTC.

The chain uses TRBV6-2 or TRBV6-3 and TRBJ2-7; D not resolved. The V end lost 4 bases, the J end lost 0 bases, and 7 bases lay between the germline ends. The CDR3 totals 13 residues. CDR1 is MNHEY, CDR2 SVGEGT, per germline. The CDR3 here is CASSWVSSYEQYF. In nucleotides, the CDR3 is TGTGCCAGCAGTTGGGTCTCCTCCTACGAGCAGTACTTC.

A remark on this clonotype: A much larger clonotype is one base distant, so this may be a read error. The chain recombines TRBV7-8 with TRBJ2-1; 10 bases fit TRBD1. CDR3 size: 13 residues. From germline, CDR1 is SGHVS and CDR2 FQNEAQ. This CDR3 is CASSSDRGREHFF. Here the CDR3 DNA reads TGTGCCAGCAGCTCCGACAGGGGGCGTGAGCATTTCTTC.

This clonotype was seen only a few times. The gene calls are TRBV7-2 and TRBJ1-2; D gene ambiguous. The germline V gene has CDR1 SGHTA and CDR2 FQGNSA. V was trimmed by 5 bases and J by 8 bases, leaving 15 bases between them. This CDR3 is 13 amino acids long. This chain's CDR3 is CASSANIQGGYTF. The CDR3 DNA is TGTGCCAGCAGCGCTAACATCCAAGGCGGCTACACCTTC. Full variable domain (rest looked up from reference TRBV7-2 and TRBJ1-2): GAGVSQSPSNKVTEKGKDVELRCDPISGHTALYWYRQSLGQGLEFLIYFQGNSAPDKSGLPSDRFSAERTGGSVSTLTIQRTQQEDSAVYLCASSANIQGGYTFGSGTRLTVV.

The chain combines TRBV19 with TRBJ2-1, with 9 positions matching TRBD2. Unmatched junction bases numbered 8, after V lost 5 bases and J lost 6 bases. Germline V gene sequence: CDR1 LNHDA, CDR2 SQIVND (reference sequence). This CDR3 contains 15 residues. The CDR3 here is CASSAGGGKTNEQFF. The CDR3 coding sequence is TGTGCCAGTAGTGCGGGGGGGGGTAAGACCAATGAGCAGTTCTTC.

V usage is TRBV20-1 and J usage is TRBJ2-2, with D possibly being TRBD1 or TRBD2 (5 bases each). The CDR3 has 14 amino acids. V shed 5 bases and J shed 0 bases, with 10 bases lying between them. Germline CDR1 and CDR2: DFQATT and SNEGSKA (reference sequence). The CDR3 protein is CSAPGPTNTGELFF. The CDR3 coding sequence is TGCAGTGCTCCGGGACCCACGAACACCGGGGAGCTGTTTTTT.

Ten or more counts support this clonotype. The V and J genes are TRBV20-1 and TRBJ2-7; D might be TRBD1 or TRBD2, each matching 5 bases. Germline assignment: CDR1 DFQATT and CDR2 SNEGSKA (reference sequence). V dropped 0 bases and J dropped 0 bases, with 15 bases sitting between them. The CDR3 sequence is 16 residues long. The CDR3 sequence: CSARDRGRAPSYEQYF. CDR3 DNA: TGCAGTGCTAGAGATAGGGGACGGGCCCCCTCCTACGAGCAGTACTTC.

This chain joins TRBV24-1 and TRBJ2-5, with D possibly matching TRBD2 (5 bases). This CDR3 has 12 amino acids. The V end lost 4 bases, the J end lost 6 bases, and 8 bases lay between the germline ends. Germline V lookup: CDR1 KGHDR, CDR2 SFDVKD. CDR3 protein: CATSDPGKTQYF. DNA of the CDR3: TGTGCCACCAGTGACCCGGGGAAGACCCAGTACTTC.

The chain recombines TRBV12-3 or TRBV12-4 with TRBJ1-5, with TRBD1 matching 11 bases. The V and J ends lost 4 bases and 1 base, in that order; junction bases with no gene match: 12. This CDR3 has 19 residues. The CDR3 is CASSSDRGRSARSNQPQHF. As DNA, the CDR3 is TGTGCCAGCAGTTCGGACAGGGGGCGATCGGCCCGGAGCAATCAGCCCCAGCATTTT.

This clonotype was recorded at least ten times. J is TRBJ2-7 and V is TRBV7-9; D gene ambiguous. Per germline, CDR1 SEHNR and CDR2 FQNEAQ (reference sequence). V was clipped by 5 bases and J by 3 bases, with 11 bases between them. This CDR3 is 13 amino acids long. In nucleotides, the CDR3 is TGTGCCAGCAGCACCCGGACCCACTACGAGCAGTACTTC. Protein sequence: CASSTRTHYEQYF. The whole variable domain, filled in from reference TRBV7-9 and TRBJ2-7, reads DTGVSQNPRHKITKRGQNVTFRCDPISEHNRLYWYRQTLGQGPEFLTYFQNEAQLEKSRLLSDRFSAERPKGSFSTLEIQRTEQGDSAMYLCASSTRTHYEQYFGPGTRLTVT.

This clonotype appeared many times. The rearrangement uses TRBV7-9 and TRBJ1-1; 7 nucleotides match TRBD1. The germline V gene encodes CDR1 SEHNR and CDR2 FQNEAQ (reference sequence). The CDR3 loop spans 15 amino acids. V lost 4 bases and J lost 0; bases outside the gene matches: 5. The CDR3 DNA sequence: TGTGCCAGCAGCTCGGGACAGCTCCTGAACACTGAAGCTTTCTTT. Its protein is CASSSGQLLNTEAFF.

In this sample, this clonotype turned up many times. This chain connects TRBV28 to TRBJ2-1, with 7 nucleotides matching TRBD2. The CDR3 consists of 16 residues. With V trimmed by 6 bases and J by 1 base, 9 bases remained unmatched. Germline-derived CDR1 and CDR2 are MDHEN and SYDVKM. CDR3 DNA sequence: TGTGCCAGCAGCGCTTTGGCGGGAGAGTCCTACAATGAGCAGTTCTTC. Its translation is CASSALAGESYNEQFF.

This clonotype came up many times. J is TRBJ1-1 and V is TRBV12-5; no clear D gene. The V gene lost 6 bases and the J gene lost 5 bases, with 13 bases spanning the gap. The CDR3 spans 13 residues. Germline V gene data show CDR1 as LGHNT and CDR2 as FRNRAP. CDR3 protein: CASGTTMRTEAFF. The DNA for the CDR3 is TGTGCTAGTGGAACTACAATGAGGACTGAAGCTTTCTTT.

This clonotype was detected ten times or more. The chain couples TRBV7-9 to TRBJ1-6; 10 positions agree with TRBD1. The CDR3 runs 15 residues. CDR1 is SEHNR, CDR2 FQNEAQ, per germline (reference sequence). V gave up 5 bases and J gave up 9 bases; unmatched junction bases: 7. This CDR3 is CASSPPGQGISPLHF. CDR3 DNA: TGTGCCAGCAGCCCTCCGGGACAGGGGATTTCACCCCTCCACTTT.